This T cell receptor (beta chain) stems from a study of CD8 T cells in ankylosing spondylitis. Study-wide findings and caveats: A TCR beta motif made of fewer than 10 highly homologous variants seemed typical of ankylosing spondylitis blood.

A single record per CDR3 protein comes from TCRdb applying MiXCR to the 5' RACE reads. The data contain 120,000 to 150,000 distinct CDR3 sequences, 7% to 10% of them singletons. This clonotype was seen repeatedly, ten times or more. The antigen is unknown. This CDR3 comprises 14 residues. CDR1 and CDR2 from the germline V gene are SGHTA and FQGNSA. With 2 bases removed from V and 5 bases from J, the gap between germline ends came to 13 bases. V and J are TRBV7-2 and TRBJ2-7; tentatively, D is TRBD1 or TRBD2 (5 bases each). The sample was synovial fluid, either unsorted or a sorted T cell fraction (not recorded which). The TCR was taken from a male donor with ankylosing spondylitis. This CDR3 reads CASSLLFGADEQYF. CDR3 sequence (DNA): TGTGCCAGCAGCTTATTGTTCGGGGCGGACGAGCAGTACTTC.